What follows is one T cell receptor (beta chain) and its context. The target antigen is unknown. Whoever was chosen for sequencing had shown CD8+CD57+ cell expansion by flow cytometry. Each patient had severe acquired aplastic anemia. These data belong to a study of CD8+CD57+ T cells in acquired aplastic anemia. The overall study: The mean DNA yield obtained from sorted CD4+ and CD8+ cells came to about 3.2 ug. Study-level points and caveats: Significance was not reached for CD8+ Simpson's diversity between patients and controls. Patients shared 25 to 35 CD8+ CDR3 sequences with controls.

Profiling of TCR beta VDJ combinations and CDR3 sequences used genomic DNA as template. TCRdb passed the reads through MiXCR, listing each CDR3 protein once. The table shows 120,000 or so distinct CDR3 sequences, with 55% to 70% occurring only once. Losses at the gene ends were 5 bases for V and 5 bases for J; bases not matched to a gene: 8. The CDR3 is 14 amino acids. Germline values: CDR1 LNHDA, CDR2 SQIVND (reference sequence). The chain combines TRBV19 with TRBJ2-7, with TRBD1 matching over 8 bases. This sequence was found in a human donor with aplastic anemia. The sample taken for sequencing was sorted CD4+, CD8+, or CD8+CD57+ T cells (not recorded which) from PBMCs. CDR3 sequence: CASSPRYRGNEQYF. CDR3 in DNA: TGTGCCAGTAGTCCGCGATACAGGGGGAACGAGCAGTACTTC. Drawing the rest from reference TRBV19 and TRBJ2-7, the complete variable domain is DGGITQSPKYLFRKEGQNVTLSCEQNLNHDAMYWYRQDPGQGLRLIYYSQIVNDFQKGDIAEGYSVSREKKESFPLTVTSAQKNPTAFYLCASSPRYRGNEQYFGPGTRLTVT.